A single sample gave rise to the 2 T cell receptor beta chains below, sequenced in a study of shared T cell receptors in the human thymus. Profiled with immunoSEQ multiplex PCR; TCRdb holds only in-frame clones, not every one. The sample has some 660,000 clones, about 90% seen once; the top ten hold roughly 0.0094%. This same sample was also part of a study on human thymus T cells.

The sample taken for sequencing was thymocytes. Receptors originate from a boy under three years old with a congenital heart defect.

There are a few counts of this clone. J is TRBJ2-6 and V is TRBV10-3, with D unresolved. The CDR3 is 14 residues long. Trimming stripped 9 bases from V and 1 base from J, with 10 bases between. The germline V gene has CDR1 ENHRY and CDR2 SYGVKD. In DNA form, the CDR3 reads TGTGCCATACCAACTCAATCTGGGGCCAACGTCCTGACTTTC. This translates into CAIPTQSGANVLTF.

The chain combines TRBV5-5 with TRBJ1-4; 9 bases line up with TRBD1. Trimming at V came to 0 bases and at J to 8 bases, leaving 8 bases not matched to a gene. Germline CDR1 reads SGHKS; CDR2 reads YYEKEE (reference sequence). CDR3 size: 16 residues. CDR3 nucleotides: TGTGCCAGCAGCTTGGTCCGGTGGGACAGGGAGGAAAAACTGTTTTTT. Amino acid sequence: CASSLVRWDREEKLFF.